Sequencing of this TCR beta chain was carried out in a study of T cells in Graves' hyperthyroidism and ophthalmopathy. Whole-study context: Peripheral blood was acquired at first diagnosis, ahead of any therapy whatsoever.

The investigators amplified TCR beta CDR3 regions from RNA transcripts. First-round RT-PCR targeting the TCR CDR3 was performed with the HTBI primer set. A single record per CDR3 protein comes from TCRdb applying MiXCR to the multiplex PCR reads. Among about 400,000 distinct CDR3 sequences listed, 15% to 19% were seen once. The CDR3 totals 14 residues. With 4 bases removed from V and 6 bases from J, the gap between germline ends came to 18 bases. Germline V CDR1 and CDR2: GTSNPN, SVGIG (reference sequence). This clonotype was seen repeatedly, ten times or more. The chain combines TRBV30 with TRBJ1-1; D gene ambiguous. Sequenced input: blood. The origin of this receptor is a woman aged 18-29 years with Graves' hyperthyroidism. CDR3 sequence reads: CAWTFPGRRAEAFF. CDR3 sequence (DNA): TGTGCCTGGACCTTCCCGGGGAGGCGCGCTGAAGCTTTCTTT.